This T cell receptor (beta chain) was observed in a study of T cells expressing NK-cell markers. Study at large: Sorted T-cell subsets CD3+CD56+NKG2C+, CD3+CD56+NKG2C- and CD3+CD56-NKG2C+ were TCR beta-sequenced. One of the eight sequenced donors was seronegative, whereas the other seven were HCMV-seropositive.

From the 5' RACE reads, TCRdb lists one entry per CDR3 protein and no DNA. This sample's table has around 260,000 distinct CDR3 sequences. As regards this clonotype: Antigen unknown.

The CDR3 has 15 amino acids. Study-wide points: One observes that, in a handful of donors, these clonotypes were also the leading ones within the CD3+CD56-NKG2C+ fraction.

The chain employs TRBV12-3 or TRBV12-4 and TRBJ2-1; lacking DNA, the TRBD1 call made by TCRdb goes unchecked. This TCR was sampled from a woman aged 18-69 years in good health. Sequencing was done on a sample of blood T cells: a sorted CD56 or NKG2C T cell subset, CD4+ or CD8+ T cells, or bulk PBMC T cells (not recorded which). CDR3 sequence: CASSLGGVYYNEQFF.